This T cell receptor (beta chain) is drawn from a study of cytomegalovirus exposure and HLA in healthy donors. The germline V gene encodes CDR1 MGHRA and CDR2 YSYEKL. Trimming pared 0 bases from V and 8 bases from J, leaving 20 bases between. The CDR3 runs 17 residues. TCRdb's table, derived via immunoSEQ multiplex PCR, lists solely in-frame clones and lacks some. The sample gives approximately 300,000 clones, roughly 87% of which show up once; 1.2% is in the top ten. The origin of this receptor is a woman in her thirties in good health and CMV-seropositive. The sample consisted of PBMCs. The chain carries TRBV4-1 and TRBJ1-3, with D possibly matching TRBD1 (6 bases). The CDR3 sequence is CASSQDHPRGPGDTIYF. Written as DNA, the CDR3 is TGCGCCAGCAGCCAAGACCATCCGCGGGGGCCGGGGGACACCATATATTTT.